This T cell receptor beta chain was captured in a study of blood T cell repertoires in COVID-19. Whole-study context: COVID-19 samples collected from the United States, Italy and Spain covered acute and convalescent phases. PBMCs, B-cell-depleted T cells, or T cells were the source of the cDNA or gDNA that made up the material.

CDR3 size: 14 residues. CDR1 and CDR2 (germline): DFQATT, SNEGSKA (reference sequence). The V end lost 3 bases, the J end lost 0 bases, and 9 bases lay between the germline ends. Original handling: Quantification of nucleated cells was approximated via reference gene primer amplification. The repertoire was sequenced with immunoSEQ multiplex PCR; TCRdb's copy has only in-frame clones and lacks some. Clonal size and the V and J genes are those of that table, whereas D and trimming came from the DNA. Of 140,000 to 150,000 clones in the sample, about four fifths were seen once. Sequencing was carried out using peripheral blood. The TCR comes from a human donor with acute or convalescent COVID-19. The donor label of this sample is uncertain. The chain joins TRBV20-1 to TRBJ2-1; D not resolved. CDR3 DNA: TGCAGTGCTAGTGGGTGGCTCTCCTACAATGAGCAGTTCTTC. This codes for CSASGWLSYNEQFF.